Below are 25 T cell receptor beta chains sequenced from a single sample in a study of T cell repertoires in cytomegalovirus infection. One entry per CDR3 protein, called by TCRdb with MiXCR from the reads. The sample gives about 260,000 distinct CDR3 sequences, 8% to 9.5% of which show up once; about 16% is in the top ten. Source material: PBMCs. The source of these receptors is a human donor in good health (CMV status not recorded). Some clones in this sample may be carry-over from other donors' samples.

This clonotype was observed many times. CDR3 amino acids: CASSFEGYGYTF. The CDR3 bases are TGTGCCAGCAGTTTCGAGGGATATGGCTACACCTTC. The chain employs TRBV12-3 or TRBV12-4 and TRBJ1-2; D uncertain. V was pared by 3 bases and J by 5 bases, with 7 bases between. This CDR3 has 12 amino acids.

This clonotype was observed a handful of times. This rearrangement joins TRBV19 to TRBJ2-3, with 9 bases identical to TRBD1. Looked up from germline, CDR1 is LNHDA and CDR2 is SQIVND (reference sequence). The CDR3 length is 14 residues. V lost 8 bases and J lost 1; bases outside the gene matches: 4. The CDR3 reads CASQQGARTDTQYF. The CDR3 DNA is TGTGCCAGTCAACAGGGGGCCCGCACAGATACGCAGTATTTT.

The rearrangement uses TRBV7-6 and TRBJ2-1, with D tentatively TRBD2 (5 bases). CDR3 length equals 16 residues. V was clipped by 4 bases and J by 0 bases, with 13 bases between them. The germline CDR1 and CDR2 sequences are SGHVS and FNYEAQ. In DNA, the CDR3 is TGTGCCAGCAGCTCGTTAGGAGGTTCCTCCTACAATGAGCAGTTCTTC. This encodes CASSSLGGSSYNEQFF.

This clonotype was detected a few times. DNA of the CDR3: TGTGCCAGCAGCTTAAGCGCCTCCTACAATGAGCAGTTCTTC. This sequence encodes CASSLSASYNEQFF. The V and J genes are TRBV11-3 and TRBJ2-1; no reliable D call. The CDR3 is made up of 14 amino acids. CDR1 and CDR2 (germline): SGHNT, YENEEA. The V end lost 2 bases, the J end lost 0 bases, and 5 bases lay between the germline ends.

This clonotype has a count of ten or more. The CDR3, as DNA: TGTGCCAGCACCAAGGGGCACAGAAACTATGGCTACACCTTC. This sequence encodes CASTKGHRNYGYTF. This sequence joins TRBV7-2 and TRBJ1-2; TRBD1 might be the D (5 bases). Germline V gene lookup returns CDR1 SGHTA and CDR2 FQGNSA. Trimming pared 7 bases from V and 2 bases from J, leaving 14 bases between. This CDR3 has 14 amino acids.

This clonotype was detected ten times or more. The CDR3 sequence: CSARARDNLRDEQYF. In DNA, the CDR3 is TGCAGTGCTAGAGCCCGGGACAATTTGCGCGACGAGCAGTACTTC. This chain uses TRBV20-1 with TRBJ2-7; the D gene is possibly TRBD1 (6 bases). Germline CDR1 and CDR2: DFQATT and SNEGSKA (reference sequence). The V gene lost 1 base and the J gene lost 5 bases, with 18 bases spanning the gap. There are 15 residues in the CDR3.

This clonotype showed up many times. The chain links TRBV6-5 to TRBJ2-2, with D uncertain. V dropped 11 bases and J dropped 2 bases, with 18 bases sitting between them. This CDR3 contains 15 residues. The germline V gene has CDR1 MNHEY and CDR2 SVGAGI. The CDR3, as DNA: TGTGCCTCTTCTAGACCAGGAACCAACACCGGGGAGCTGTTTTTT. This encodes CASSRPGTNTGELFF.

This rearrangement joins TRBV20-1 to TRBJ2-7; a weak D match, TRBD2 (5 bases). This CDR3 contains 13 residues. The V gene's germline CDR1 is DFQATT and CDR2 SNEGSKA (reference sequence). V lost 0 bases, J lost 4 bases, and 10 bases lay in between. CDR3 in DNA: TGCAGTGCTAGAGATAGTAGGACTTACGAGCAGTACTTC. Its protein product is CSARDSRTYEQYF.

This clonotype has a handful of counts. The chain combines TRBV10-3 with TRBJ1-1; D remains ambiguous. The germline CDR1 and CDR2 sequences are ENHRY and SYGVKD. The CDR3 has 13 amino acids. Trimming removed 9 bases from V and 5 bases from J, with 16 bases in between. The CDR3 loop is CAIFRALGTEAFF. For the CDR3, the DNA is TGTGCCATATTCCGGGCCCTAGGTACTGAAGCTTTCTTT.

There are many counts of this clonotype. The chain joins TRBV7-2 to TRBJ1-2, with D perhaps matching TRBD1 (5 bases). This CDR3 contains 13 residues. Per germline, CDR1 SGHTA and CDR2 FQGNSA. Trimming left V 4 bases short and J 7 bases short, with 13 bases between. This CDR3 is CASSSGTPGGYTF. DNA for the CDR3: TGTGCCAGCAGCTCCGGGACCCCAGGTGGCTACACCTTC.

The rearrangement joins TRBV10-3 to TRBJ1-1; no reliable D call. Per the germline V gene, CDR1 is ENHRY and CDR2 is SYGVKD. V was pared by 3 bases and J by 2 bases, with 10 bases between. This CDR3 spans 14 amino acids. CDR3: CAISDRAGNTEAFF. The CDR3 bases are TGTGCCATCAGTGATCGGGCAGGCAACACTGAAGCTTTCTTT.

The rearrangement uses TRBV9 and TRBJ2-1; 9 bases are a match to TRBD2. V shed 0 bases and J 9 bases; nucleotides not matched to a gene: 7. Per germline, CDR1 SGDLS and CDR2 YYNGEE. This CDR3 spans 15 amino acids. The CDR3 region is CASSVEGGRAGEQFF. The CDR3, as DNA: TGTGCCAGCAGCGTAGAAGGCGGGAGGGCCGGTGAGCAGTTCTTC.

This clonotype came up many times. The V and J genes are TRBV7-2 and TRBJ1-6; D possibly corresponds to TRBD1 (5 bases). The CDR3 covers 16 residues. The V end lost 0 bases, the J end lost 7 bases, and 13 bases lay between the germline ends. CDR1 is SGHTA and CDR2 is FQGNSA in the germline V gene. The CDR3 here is CASSLAFRAKNSPLHF. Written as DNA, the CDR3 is TGTGCCAGCAGCTTAGCTTTCAGGGCTAAGAATTCACCCCTCCACTTT. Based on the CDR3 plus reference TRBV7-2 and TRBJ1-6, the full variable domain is GAGVSQSPSNKVTEKGKDVELRCDPISGHTALYWYRQSLGQGLEFLIYFQGNSAPDKSGLPSDRFSAERTGGSVSTLTIQRTQQEDSAVYLCASSLAFRAKNSPLHFGNGTRLTVT.

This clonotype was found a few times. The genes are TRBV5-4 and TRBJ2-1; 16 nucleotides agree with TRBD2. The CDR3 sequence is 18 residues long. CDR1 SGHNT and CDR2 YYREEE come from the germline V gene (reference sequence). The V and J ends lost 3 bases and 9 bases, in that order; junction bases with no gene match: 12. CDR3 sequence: CASSWGTSGRGRGGEQFF. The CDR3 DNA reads TGTGCCAGCAGCTGGGGGACTAGCGGGAGGGGCCGTGGGGGTGAGCAGTTCTTC.

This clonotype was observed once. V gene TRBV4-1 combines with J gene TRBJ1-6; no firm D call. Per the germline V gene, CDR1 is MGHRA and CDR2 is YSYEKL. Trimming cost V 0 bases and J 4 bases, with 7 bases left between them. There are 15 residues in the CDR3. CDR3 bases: TGCGCCAGCAGCCAAGATCTAGATTATAATTCACCCCTCCACTTT. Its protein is CASSQDLDYNSPLHF.

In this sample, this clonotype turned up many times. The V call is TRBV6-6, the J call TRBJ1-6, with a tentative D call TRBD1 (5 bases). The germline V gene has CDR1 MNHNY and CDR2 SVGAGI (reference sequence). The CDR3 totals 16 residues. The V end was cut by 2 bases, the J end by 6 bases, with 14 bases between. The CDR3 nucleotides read TGTGCCAGCAGTTACCCCAGGGAGAATACTAATTCACCCCTCCACTTT. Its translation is CASSYPRENTNSPLHF.

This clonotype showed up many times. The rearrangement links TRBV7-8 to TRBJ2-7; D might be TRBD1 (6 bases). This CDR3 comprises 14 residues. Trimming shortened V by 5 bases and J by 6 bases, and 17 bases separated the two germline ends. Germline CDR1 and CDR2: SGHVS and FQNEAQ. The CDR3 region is CASSMGDNYFEQYF. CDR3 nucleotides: TGTGCCAGCAGCATGGGGGACAATTACTTCGAGCAGTACTTC. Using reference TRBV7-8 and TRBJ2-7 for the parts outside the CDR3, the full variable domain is GAGVSQSPRYKVAKRGQDVALRCDPISGHVSLFWYQQALGQGPEFLTYFQNEAQLDKSGLPSDRFFAERPEGSVSTLKIQRTQQEDSAVYLCASSMGDNYFEQYFGPGTRLTVT.

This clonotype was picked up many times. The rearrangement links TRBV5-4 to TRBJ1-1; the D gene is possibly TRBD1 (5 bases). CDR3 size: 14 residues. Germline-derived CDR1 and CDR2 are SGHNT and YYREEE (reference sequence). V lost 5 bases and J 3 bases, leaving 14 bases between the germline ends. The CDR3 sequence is CASSLRALDTEAFF. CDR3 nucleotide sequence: TGTGCCAGCAGTCTCAGGGCGTTGGACACTGAAGCTTTCTTT. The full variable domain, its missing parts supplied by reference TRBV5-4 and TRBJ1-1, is ETGVTQSPTHLIKTRGQQVTLRCSSQSGHNTVSWYQQALGQGPQFIFQYYREEENGRGNFPPRFSGLQFPNYSSELNVNALELDDSALYLCASSLRALDTEAFFGQGTRLTVV.

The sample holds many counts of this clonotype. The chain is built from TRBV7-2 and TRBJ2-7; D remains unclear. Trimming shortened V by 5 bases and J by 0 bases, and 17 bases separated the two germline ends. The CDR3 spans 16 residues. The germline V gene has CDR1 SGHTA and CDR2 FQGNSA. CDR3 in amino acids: CASSTNRASSSYEQYF. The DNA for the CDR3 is TGTGCCAGCAGCACCAATCGAGCGTCCAGCTCCTACGAGCAGTACTTC. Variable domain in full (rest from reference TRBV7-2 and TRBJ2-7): GAGVSQSPSNKVTEKGKDVELRCDPISGHTALYWYRQSLGQGLEFLIYFQGNSAPDKSGLPSDRFSAERTGGSVSTLTIQRTQQEDSAVYLCASSTNRASSSYEQYFGPGTRLTVT.

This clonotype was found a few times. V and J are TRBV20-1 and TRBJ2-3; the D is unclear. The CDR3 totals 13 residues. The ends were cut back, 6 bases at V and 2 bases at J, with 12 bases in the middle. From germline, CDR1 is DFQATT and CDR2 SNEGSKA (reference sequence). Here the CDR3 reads CSAREVPTDTQYF. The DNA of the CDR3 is TGCAGTGCGCGAGAGGTTCCCACAGATACGCAGTATTTT.

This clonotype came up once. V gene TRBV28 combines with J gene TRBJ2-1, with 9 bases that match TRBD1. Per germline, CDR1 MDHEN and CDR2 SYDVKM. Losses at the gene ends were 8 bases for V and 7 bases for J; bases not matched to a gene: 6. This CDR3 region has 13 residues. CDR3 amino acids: CASATGGKNEQFF. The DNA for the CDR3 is TGTGCCAGCGCTACAGGGGGCAAGAATGAGCAGTTCTTC. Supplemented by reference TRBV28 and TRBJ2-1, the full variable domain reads DVKVTQSSRYLVKRTGEKVFLECVQDMDHENMFWYRQDPGLGLRLIYFSYDVKMKEKGDIPEGYSVSREKKERFSLILESASTNQTSMYLCASATGGKNEQFFGPGTRLTVL.

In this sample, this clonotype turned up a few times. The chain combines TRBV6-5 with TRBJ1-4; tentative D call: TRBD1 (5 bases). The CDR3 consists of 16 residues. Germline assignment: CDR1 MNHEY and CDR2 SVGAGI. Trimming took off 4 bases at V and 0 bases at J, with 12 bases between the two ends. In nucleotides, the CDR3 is TGTGCCAGCAGTTCGGCTCGGGGCGCAACTAATGAAAAACTGTTTTTT. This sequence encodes CASSSARGATNEKLFF.

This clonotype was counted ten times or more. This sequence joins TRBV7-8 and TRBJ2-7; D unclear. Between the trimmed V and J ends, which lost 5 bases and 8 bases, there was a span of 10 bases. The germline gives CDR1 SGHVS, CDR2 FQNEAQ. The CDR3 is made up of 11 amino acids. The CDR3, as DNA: TGTGCCAGCAGCGTTCCCGGGCAGCAGTACTTC. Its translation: CASSVPGQQYF.

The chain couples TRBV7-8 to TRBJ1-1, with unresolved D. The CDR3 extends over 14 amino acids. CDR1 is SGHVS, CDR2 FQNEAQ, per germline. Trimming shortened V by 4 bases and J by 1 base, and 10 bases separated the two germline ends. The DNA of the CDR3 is TGTGCCAGCAGCTCAATGTCAGGGAACACTGAAGCTTTCTTT. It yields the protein CASSSMSGNTEAFF.

The CDR3, as DNA: TGTGCCAGCAGTTTAGCGCGGAAAAAACTGTTTTTT. As protein: CASSLARKKLFF. The genes are TRBV12-3 or TRBV12-4 and TRBJ1-4; D remains unclear. The V end was cut by 0 bases, the J end by 9 bases, with 5 bases between. This CDR3 is 12 amino acids long.